This section outlines one T cell receptor (beta chain) sequence together with its context. Its cognate antigen is unknown. The data are from a study of T-cell memory formation after mild COVID-19. Study observations and caveats: Clones shrinking between day 15 and 85 showed a balanced CD4/CD8 split, and those that grew later tilted toward CD4+.

TCRdb used MiXCR to reprocess the 5' RACE reads, holding one entry per CDR3 protein. The sample lists roughly 600,000 distinct CDR3 sequences; approximately 19% were seen once. The CDR3 is 14 amino acids. Germline loops: CDR1 LNHDA, CDR2 SQIVND (reference sequence). Germline trimming cut 7 bases from V and 0 bases from J; bases unmatched to any gene: 2. The source of this sequence is an adult woman who had mild COVID-19 (a few samples of this study predate the infection). Cell type and time point are not known. The sequenced material came from PBMCs or a T cell subset sorted from them (not recorded which). The V gene is TRBV19, the J gene TRBJ2-2, with 7 bases that match TRBD1. The CDR3 spells CASIGTANTGELFF. In DNA, the CDR3 is TGTGCCAGTATCGGGACAGCGAACACCGGGGAGCTGTTTTTT. The complete variable domain, with remaining parts taken from reference TRBV19 and TRBJ2-2, reads DGGITQSPKYLFRKEGQNVTLSCEQNLNHDAMYWYRQDPGQGLRLIYYSQIVNDFQKGDIAEGYSVSREKKESFPLTVTSAQKNPTAFYLCASIGTANTGELFFGEGSRLTVL.